This entry features one TCR beta chain sequence. The target antigen is unknown. A multiplex PCR was run with 60 Vbeta primers and 13 Jbeta primers. Produced via immunoSEQ multiplex PCR; TCRdb's table is partial and in-frame only. The profile covers around 100,000 clones, with roughly 71% appearing a single time and approximately 15% taken by the ten largest. The germline V gene has CDR1 GTSNPN and CDR2 SVGIG (reference sequence). This CDR3 is built from 11 residues. V lost 5 bases and J lost 6; bases outside the gene matches: 4. The data were obtained in a study of cytomegalovirus exposure and HLA in healthy donors. Findings of the study overall: Specificity for CMV antigens was confirmed in vitro for a few of the CMV-associated chains. Earlier findings revealed that most TCR beta V segments proved productive either about 90% or about 30% of the time. The classifier, whose performance was assessed in both the original and validation cohorts, reportedly diagnosed cytomegalovirus status with high specificity and sensitivity.

The rearrangement links TRBV30 to TRBJ2-7; 7 nucleotides align to TRBD1. The sample taken for sequencing was PBMCs. The clonotype was recovered from a woman aged 18-29 years in good health and CMV-seropositive. The CDR3 DNA reads TGTGCCTGGGGGGACAGAGGCGAGCAGTACTTC. Translating it yields CAWGDRGEQYF.